The 13 T cell receptor beta chains in this list originate from one sample, sequenced in a study of beta chain features in type 1 diabetes. Expressed TCRB transcripts were sequenced after all isolated RNA was converted to cDNA. This table comes from immunoSEQ multiplex PCR, and its TCRdb copy is limited to in-frame clones, with some not included. The sample includes some 150,000 clones, around 8.7% of them seen just once. Input material: central memory CD4+ T cells from blood. The receptors were gathered from a man aged 18-30 years in good health.

The J gene is TRBJ1-1, the V gene TRBV27, with D unclear. CDR1 is MNHEY and CDR2 is SMNVEV in the germline V gene (reference sequence). The CDR3 spans 14 residues. With 2 bases removed from V and 0 bases from J, the gap between germline ends came to 7 bases. The CDR3 DNA sequence: TGTGCCAGCAGTTTACTACAGATGAACACTGAAGCTTTCTTT. As protein: CASSLLQMNTEAFF.

This clone showed up just a few times. The V gene is TRBV15, the J gene TRBJ1-4; possible D gene TRBD1, 6 bases. Germline CDR1 reads LNHNV; CDR2 reads YYDKDF (reference sequence). Trimming took off 9 bases at V and 7 bases at J, with 18 bases between the two ends. CDR3 size: 14 residues. The chain's CDR3 is CATNPGTKGEKLFF. The CDR3 nucleotides read TGTGCCACAAACCCCGGGACAAAGGGTGAAAAACTGTTTTTT.

CDR3 loop: CASSPRTVLLNTEAFF. DNA for the CDR3: TGTGCCAGCAGCCCACGGACAGTTCTTCTGAACACTGAAGCTTTCTTT. The chain uses TRBV11-2 and TRBJ1-1; a weak D match, TRBD1 (6 bases). The germline CDR1 and CDR2 sequences are SGHAT and FQNNGV. Trimming cost V 5 bases and J 0 bases, with 16 bases left between them. The CDR3 is 16 residues long.

This clone was seen a handful of times. The chain is built from TRBV30 and TRBJ1-5; D ambiguous. The V gene's germline CDR1 is GTSNPN and CDR2 SVGIG (reference sequence). V gave up 3 bases and J gave up 0 bases, with 6 bases separating them. CDR3 size: 13 residues. The CDR3 reads CAWSSHSNQPQHF. In nucleotides, the CDR3 is TGTGCCTGGAGCAGTCATAGCAATCAGCCCCAGCATTTT.

The chain carries TRBV5-1 and TRBJ2-1; 10 bases match TRBD2. There are 17 residues in the CDR3. V shed 2 bases, J shed 8 bases, and the junction held 13 bases outside the gene matches. Germline V gene lookup returns CDR1 SGHRS and CDR2 YFSETQ. The CDR3 reads CASSLQPTGTSDDEQFF. In nucleotides, the CDR3 is TGCGCCAGCAGCTTACAACCGACCGGGACTAGCGACGATGAGCAGTTCTTC.

The chain uses TRBV29-1 and TRBJ2-1; TRBD2 agrees at 7 bases. J gave up 7 bases and V 2 bases, and 8 bases lay outside the gene matches. The CDR3 extends over 14 amino acids. Germline CDR1 reads SQVTM; CDR2 reads ANQGSEA. CDR3 in amino acids: CSVELGRERNEQFF. CDR3 DNA sequence: TGCAGCGTTGAACTGGGGAGGGAGAGGAATGAGCAGTTCTTC.

This clone showed up just a few times. This chain links TRBV18 with TRBJ1-2, with 8 bases aligning to TRBD1. Germline V gives CDR1 KGHSH, CDR2 LQKENI. This CDR3 is 14 amino acids long. After removal of 3 bases from V and 4 bases from J, the junction contained 4 bases not matched to a gene. Here the CDR3 reads CASSPDRVPYGYTF. The CDR3 DNA is TGTGCCAGCTCACCGGACAGGGTTCCCTATGGCTACACCTTC.

A few counts support this clone. The V gene is TRBV7-2, the J gene TRBJ2-5, with D perhaps TRBD2 (5 bases). The germline V gene encodes CDR1 SGHTA and CDR2 FQGNSA. Trimming stripped 5 bases from V and 3 bases from J, with 13 bases between. The CDR3 runs 14 residues. CDR3 coding DNA: TGTGCCAGCAGCAAAACGTTCGGGGAAGAGACCCAGTACTTC. Protein sequence: CASSKTFGEETQYF.

This chain links TRBV30 with TRBJ2-1; 8 positions match TRBD2. V dropped 2 bases and J dropped 9; count of bases not matched to a gene: 15. Germline V CDR1 and CDR2: GTSNPN, SVGIG (reference sequence). The CDR3 runs 16 residues. The CDR3, as DNA: TGTGCCTGGAGTACTGTGGGAAGCGGGGGAGGGGGTGAGCAGTTCTTC. Protein product: CAWSTVGSGGGGEQFF.

This clone was detected only a few times. The chain uses TRBV19 and TRBJ2-7, with D unresolved. V was cut by 3 bases and J by 5 bases, with 11 bases left in between. The CDR3 covers 13 residues. The germline V gene has CDR1 LNHDA and CDR2 SQIVND (reference sequence). The CDR3 loop is CASSIVLRDEQYF. CDR3 nucleotides: TGTGCCAGTAGTATCGTTCTCCGGGACGAGCAGTACTTC.

This clone was counted between two and nine times. This chain uses TRBV11-2 with TRBJ2-5, with D unclear. Germline CDR1 reads SGHAT; CDR2 reads FQNNGV. The CDR3 runs 11 residues. V lost 7 bases, J lost 5 bases, and 8 bases lay in between. In DNA, the CDR3 is TGTGCCAGCACCCTACGGGAGACCCAGTACTTC. Translation: CASTLRETQYF.

This clone showed up just a few times. The chain carries TRBV18 and TRBJ2-7; D remains unclear. Deletions cut 4 bases from V and 0 bases from J, with 10 bases between. Germline V lookup: CDR1 KGHSH, CDR2 LQKENI. The CDR3 is 14 residues long. The CDR3 DNA follows: TGTGCCAGCTCACAACAGTCCTACTCCTACGAGCAGTACTTC. Translation: CASSQQSYSYEQYF. The full variable domain, its missing parts supplied by reference TRBV18 and TRBJ2-7, is NAGVMQNPRHLVRRRGQEARLRCSPMKGHSHVYWYRQLPEEGLKFMVYLQKENIIDESGMPKERFSAEFPKEGPSILRIQQVVRGDSAAYFCASSQQSYSYEQYFGPGTRLTVT.

This clone was found a few times. The chain recombines TRBV5-6 with TRBJ2-7, with D possibly matching TRBD2 (5 bases). This CDR3 comprises 13 residues. Germline V CDR1 and CDR2: SGHDT, YYEEEE. V gave up 0 bases and J gave up 2 bases, with 6 bases separating them. The CDR3 DNA reads TGTGCCAGCAGCTTGGGAGCGGCCTACGAGCAGTACTTC. Protein sequence: CASSLGAAYEQYF.